Presented here are 25 T cell receptor beta chains from one specimen sequenced in a study of vaccination and CD4 T cells after COVID-19. Cultured CD4+ T cells had their DNA profiled by the Oncomine TCR Beta short-read assay. Each CDR3 protein gets one entry after TCRdb re-called the PCR reads with MiXCR. The table shows about 13,000 distinct CDR3 sequences, with about 40% occurring only once. Their antigens remain unidentified. Treatment here: roughly 10-day PBMC culture with coronavirus spike peptide pools or control peptides (ViraFEST assay). What was sequenced was CD4+ T cells from blood, cultured in vitro. These receptors originate from a human donor who had recovered from COVID-19.

The rearrangement uses TRBV6-1 and TRBJ2-1, with D possibly TRBD2 on 6 matching bases. Germline CDR1 is MNHNS and CDR2 is SASEGT. V was shortened by 7 bases and J by 7 bases, with 14 bases between the two germline ends. This CDR3 region has 13 residues. The CDR3 DNA reads as TGTGCCAGCATAAAGCGGGTGGGGAATGAGCAGTTCTTC. This translates into CASIKRVGNEQFF.

The chain joins TRBV11-2 to TRBJ1-2; 7 bases align to TRBD1. The CDR3 consists of 16 residues. Trimming at V came to 6 bases and at J to 5 bases, leaving 15 bases not matched to a gene. The germline V gene encodes CDR1 SGHAT and CDR2 FQNNGV. The CDR3 DNA follows: TGTGCCAGCAGGCGCCCGGGACAGAGGATAAAATATGGCTACACCTTC. Its protein product is CASRRPGQRIKYGYTF.

The V gene is TRBV5-1, the J gene TRBJ2-5; maybe TRBD1 (7 bases). The CDR3 sequence is 15 residues long. V lost 3 bases, J lost 2 bases, and 14 bases lay in between. Germline CDR1 reads SGHRS; CDR2 reads YFSETQ. As DNA, the CDR3 is TGCGCCAGCAGCTACCCCAGGGGGGCTCAAGAGACCCAGTACTTC. This codes for CASSYPRGAQETQYF.

V is TRBV20-1 and J is TRBJ2-5; 11 bases are a match to TRBD1. CDR1 and CDR2 (germline): DFQATT, SNEGSKA (reference sequence). This CDR3 comprises 13 residues. Unmatched junction bases numbered 4, after V lost 6 bases and J lost 4 bases. The CDR3 spells CSARTGGPETQYF. CDR3 bases: TGCAGTGCCCGGACAGGGGGCCCAGAGACCCAGTACTTC.

The chain combines TRBV6-1 with TRBJ2-7; 7 bases match TRBD1. V shed 3 bases and J 0 bases; nucleotides not matched to a gene: 11. The CDR3 spans 17 residues. The germline V gene encodes CDR1 MNHNS and CDR2 SASEGT. The CDR3 loop is CASSDWGRGPISYEQYF. CDR3 coding DNA: TGTGCCAGCAGTGATTGGGGTAGGGGGCCAATCTCCTACGAGCAGTACTTC.

There are a few counts of this clonotype. The gene calls are TRBV2 and TRBJ2-5, with a tentative D call TRBD2 (5 bases). Germline values: CDR1 SNHLY, CDR2 FYNNEI. The CDR3 is made up of 14 amino acids. Trimming took off 7 bases at V and 2 bases at J, with 14 bases between the two ends. As DNA, the CDR3 is TGTGCCAGCAAGGGAGCGGAGAATCAAGAGACCCAGTACTTC. It is translated as CASKGAENQETQYF.

The chain joins TRBV5-4 to TRBJ1-1; no firm D call. V was shortened by 0 bases and J by 0 bases, with 9 bases between the two germline ends. CDR1 SGHNT and CDR2 YYREEE come from the germline V gene (reference sequence). CDR3 size: 15 residues. CDR3 DNA: TGTGCCAGCAGCTTGGAGGCAGTCATGAACACTGAAGCTTTCTTT. As protein: CASSLEAVMNTEAFF.

This clonotype showed up just once. The CDR3 sequence is CASSPVRVTDTQYF. As DNA, the CDR3 is TGTGCCAGCTCACCAGTCCGAGTCACAGATACGCAGTATTTT. J is TRBJ2-3 and V is TRBV18; no clear D. Between the trimmed V and J ends, which lost 2 bases and 2 bases, there was a span of 8 bases. Germline-derived CDR1 and CDR2 are KGHSH and LQKENI. The CDR3 runs to 14 residues. Together with reference TRBV18 and TRBJ2-3, the CDR3 gives the full variable domain: NAGVMQNPRHLVRRRGQEARLRCSPMKGHSHVYWYRQLPEEGLKFMVYLQKENIIDESGMPKERFSAEFPKEGPSILRIQQVVRGDSAAYFCASSPVRVTDTQYFGPGTRLTVL.

V is TRBV6-2 or TRBV6-3 and J is TRBJ2-1; D uncertain. The CDR3 has 16 amino acids. The V gene's germline CDR1 is MNHEY and CDR2 SVGEGT. Deletions cut 0 bases from V and 9 bases from J, with 18 bases between. This CDR3 is CASSYSGLGWVSEQFF. Written as DNA, the CDR3 is TGTGCCAGCAGTTACTCCGGGCTAGGGTGGGTAAGTGAGCAGTTCTTC.

This clonotype was seen a few times. This chain uses TRBV6-1 with TRBJ2-3, with D perhaps matching TRBD1 (6 bases). There are 14 residues in the CDR3. V gave up 6 bases and J gave up 4 bases, with 14 bases separating them. Per the germline V gene, CDR1 is MNHNS and CDR2 is SASEGT. CDR3 sequence (DNA): TGTGCCAGCAGCCGGGACACCTTCCCAGATACGCAGTATTTT. This translates into CASSRDTFPDTQYF.

Only a few counts were recorded for this clonotype. The chain joins TRBV7-2 to TRBJ1-2; TRBD1 aligns across 12 bases. Germline values: CDR1 SGHTA, CDR2 FQGNSA. With 7 bases clipped from V and 6 bases from J, the junction kept 6 bases outside the gene matches. The CDR3 has 14 residues. CDR3 in amino acids: CASTPGTGGDGYTF. In DNA form, the CDR3 reads TGTGCCAGCACTCCTGGGACAGGGGGCGATGGCTACACCTTC.

Only a few counts were recorded for this clonotype. The V call is TRBV6-4, the J call TRBJ1-5; 9 bases are a match to TRBD1. The J segment lost 6 bases and the V segment lost 6 bases, leaving 9 bases of the junction unmatched. Germline V gene sequence: CDR1 MRHNA, CDR2 SNTAGT. The CDR3 totals 15 residues. The CDR3 sequence is CASSPGTGKGQPQHF. CDR3 DNA sequence: TGTGCCAGCAGCCCCGGGACAGGGAAAGGTCAGCCCCAGCATTTT.

This chain links TRBV6-2 or TRBV6-3 with TRBJ2-2; D gene ambiguous. V lost 5 bases and J 6 bases, leaving 7 bases between the germline ends. The CDR3 runs 12 residues. CDR1 and CDR2 (germline): MNHEY, SVGEGT. The chain's CDR3 is CASSLPPGELFF. Written as DNA, the CDR3 is TGTGCCAGCAGTCTCCCGCCCGGGGAGCTGTTTTTT.

In this sample, this clonotype turned up a few times. V gene TRBV6-5 combines with J gene TRBJ1-5; D is uncertain. The germline V gene encodes CDR1 MNHEY and CDR2 SVGAGI. This CDR3 has 14 residues. The ends were cut back, 0 bases at V and 2 bases at J, with 5 bases in the middle. The CDR3 nucleotides read TGTGCCAGCAGTTACTCAGGCGGCAATCAGCCCCAGCATTTT. Translated, it gives CASSYSGGNQPQHF.

The genes are TRBV7-8 and TRBJ2-1; D gene uncertain. Germline V gene sequence: CDR1 SGHVS, CDR2 FQNEAQ. The CDR3 length is 17 residues. The V gene lost 1 base and the J gene lost 7 bases, with 20 bases spanning the gap. The CDR3 bases are TGTGCCAGCAGCTTAGATGGTAGGGCCCTGGGCCATAATGAGCAGTTCTTC. This gives the protein CASSLDGRALGHNEQFF.

The chain links TRBV6-1 to TRBJ1-3; D possibly corresponds to TRBD1 (6 bases). Germline CDR1 reads MNHNS; CDR2 reads SASEGT. CDR3 size: 15 residues. V lost 6 bases, J lost 2 bases, and 14 bases lay in between. CDR3 sequence (DNA): TGTGCCAGCAGCCTACAGGGTGTACCTGGAAACACCATATATTTT. Translating gives CASSLQGVPGNTIYF.

This clonotype showed up just a few times. CDR3 in DNA: TGTGCGAGCGAGTTCGGGGACGATGAAAAACTGTTTTTT. This translates into CASEFGDDEKLFF. This sequence joins TRBV25-1 and TRBJ1-4; D may be TRBD1 (5 bases). The CDR3 length is 13 residues. CDR1 and CDR2 (germline): MGHDK, SYGVNS.

V usage is TRBV15 and J usage is TRBJ2-5; TRBD1 agrees at 7 bases. J was trimmed by 11 bases and V by 1 base; bases with no gene match: 7. The germline V gene encodes CDR1 LNHNV and CDR2 YYDKDF (reference sequence). The CDR3 is 13 amino acids. The CDR3 reads CATSRARDRAQYF. In nucleotides, the CDR3 is TGTGCCACCAGCAGAGCCCGAGACAGGGCACAGTACTTC. The whole variable domain, remainder taken from reference TRBV15 and TRBJ2-5, is DAMVIQNPRYQVTQFGKPVTLSCSQTLNHNVMYWYQQKSSQAPKLLFHYYDKDFNNEADTPDNFQSRRPNTSFCFLDIRSPGLGDTAMYLCATSRARDRAQYFGPGTRLLVL.

The V and J genes are TRBV30 and TRBJ1-6, with a possible D match to TRBD1 (5 bases). Germline V lookup: CDR1 GTSNPN, CDR2 SVGIG (reference sequence). The V end was cut by 6 bases, the J end by 9 bases, with 15 bases between. The CDR3 sequence is 13 residues long. CDR3 coding DNA: TGTGCCTGCCTGGGGCAGGGATTTTCACCCCTCCACTTT. The encoded protein is CACLGQGFSPLHF.

The rearrangement uses TRBV20-1 and TRBJ2-5; D is uncertain. CDR3 length: 12 amino acids. Trimming stripped 1 base from V and 4 bases from J, with 7 bases between. CDR1 and CDR2 (germline): DFQATT, SNEGSKA (reference sequence). This chain's CDR3 is CSARVQGETQYF. CDR3 sequence (DNA): TGCAGTGCTAGAGTGCAAGGAGAGACCCAGTACTTC.

The chain couples TRBV24-1 to TRBJ2-3, with 10 bases that match TRBD2. CDR3 size: 18 residues. V shed 5 bases, J shed 1 base, and the junction held 11 bases outside the gene matches. CDR1 is KGHDR, CDR2 SFDVKD, per germline. The DNA for the CDR3 is TGTGCCACCAGTGCCTCCCGGCGGGGGACTAGCGGCACAGATACGCAGTATTTT. As protein: CATSASRRGTSGTDTQYF.

The rearrangement joins TRBV7-9 to TRBJ1-1; possible D gene TRBD1, 6 bases. The CDR3 runs 15 residues. Germline V gene sequence: CDR1 SEHNR, CDR2 FQNEAQ (reference sequence). With 5 bases removed from V and 1 base from J, the gap between germline ends came to 14 bases. The CDR3 nucleotides read TGTGCCAGCAGCGCCTCGGGACACCCGAACACTGAAGCTTTCTTT. Translated: CASSASGHPNTEAFF.

This clonotype was counted between two and nine times. The rearrangement joins TRBV15 to TRBJ2-5, with no clear D. The CDR3 loop spans 13 amino acids. Trimming left V 0 bases short and J 8 bases short, with 10 bases between. Germline CDR1 and CDR2: LNHNV and YYDKDF (reference sequence). The CDR3 is CATSRDQISTQYF. The CDR3, as DNA: TGTGCCACCAGCAGAGATCAAATTAGTACCCAGTACTTC. The complete variable domain, with remaining parts taken from reference TRBV15 and TRBJ2-5, reads DAMVIQNPRYQVTQFGKPVTLSCSQTLNHNVMYWYQQKSSQAPKLLFHYYDKDFNNEADTPDNFQSRRPNTSFCFLDIRSPGLGDTAMYLCATSRDQISTQYFGPGTRLLVL.

The chain joins TRBV2 to TRBJ1-5, with TRBD1 as a possible D gene (5 bases). Between the trimmed V and J ends, which lost 7 bases and 7 bases, there was a span of 11 bases. Germline-derived CDR1 and CDR2 are SNHLY and FYNNEI. The CDR3 covers 12 residues. CDR3 sequence (DNA): TGTGCCAGCATGGGGCGGGCCCAGCCCCAGCATTTT. Encoded protein: CASMGRAQPQHF.

This clonotype has just a few counts. The genes are TRBV6-1 and TRBJ1-2, with D tentatively TRBD1 (5 bases). Looked up from germline, CDR1 is MNHNS and CDR2 is SASEGT. V lost 6 bases and J 4 bases, leaving 21 bases between the germline ends. CDR3 size: 16 residues. This CDR3 is CASRPWGGIGSYGYTF. The CDR3 DNA reads TGTGCCAGCAGGCCCTGGGGGGGTATTGGGAGCTATGGCTACACCTTC.